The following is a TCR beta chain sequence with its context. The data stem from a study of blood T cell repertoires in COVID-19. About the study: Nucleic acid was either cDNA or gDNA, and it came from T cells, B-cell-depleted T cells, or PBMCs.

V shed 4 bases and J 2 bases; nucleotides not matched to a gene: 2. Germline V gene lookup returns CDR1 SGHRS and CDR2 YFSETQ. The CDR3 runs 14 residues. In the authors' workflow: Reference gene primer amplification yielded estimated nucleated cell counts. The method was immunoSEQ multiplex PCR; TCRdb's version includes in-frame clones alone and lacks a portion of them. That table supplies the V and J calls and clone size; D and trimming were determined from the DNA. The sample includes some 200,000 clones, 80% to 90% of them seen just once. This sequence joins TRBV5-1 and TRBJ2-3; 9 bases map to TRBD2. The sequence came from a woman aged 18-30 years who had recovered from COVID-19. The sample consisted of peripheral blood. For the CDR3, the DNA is TGCGCCAGCAGCCTAGCGGGATTCACAGATACGCAGTATTTT. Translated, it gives CASSLAGFTDTQYF.